Listed below are T cell receptor beta chains from one sample, sequenced in a study of shared clonotypes between healthy human individuals. The assay was immunoSEQ multiplex PCR, and TCRdb's table has in-frame clones only and misses some. Counted here are about 2.3 million clones, over 85% occurring once; the ten biggest clones make up about 0.39%. Sequencing was carried out using naive CD4+ T cells from PBMCs. The receptors here all came from a man between 18 and 35 years old in good health. Some clones in this sample may be carry-over from other donors' samples. The CDR3 runs from the conserved cysteine through the conserved F or W. The D gene is left open where the match is weak. Some rows have no size entry. The others give once, few or many, or a class for an expanded clone.

15	.	TRBV18	TRBJ2-5	.	CASSPGLARTETQYF
16	TRBD2	TRBV11-2	TRBJ2-7	.	CASSLGGLAGVYEQYF
14	.	TRBV4-2	TRBJ2-7	.	CASSPKVGGYEQYF
14	.	TRBV5-6	TRBJ2-2	.	CASSLFYGTGELFF
15	.	TRBV5-1	TRBJ2-3	.	CASSLIFPSTDTQYF
15	.	TRBV15	TRBJ1-2	.	CATSRATGTNYGYTF
15	TRBD1	TRBV5-1	TRBJ1-2	.	CASSFRQGTGYGYTF
16	.	TRBV9	TRBJ2-1	.	CASSSPSRSSYNEQFF
13	.	TRBV11-2	TRBJ1-2	.	CASSLDRTYGYTF
12	.	TRBV2	TRBJ1-4	.	CALQDRDEKLFF
15	TRBD2	TRBV28	TRBJ2-1	.	CASSFWAGGVNEQFF
14	.	TRBV7-2	TRBJ2-3	.	CASSLGLAGDTQYF
14	.	TRBV28	TRBJ2-7	.	CASRHRDKSYEQYF
14	.	TRBV6-5	TRBJ1-1	.	CASSARLPNTEAFF
16	.	TRBV27	TRBJ2-2	.	CASSFERPRSTGELFF
15	TRBD1	TRBV5-4	TRBJ2-1	.	CASSPPGQNYNEQFF
14	.	TRBV29-1	TRBJ1-2	.	CSVRTDLTTYGYTF
15	.	TRBV29-1	TRBJ2-1	once	CSVRPTGWSYNEQFF
15	.	TRBV5-1	TRBJ2-1	.	CASSLEEGPYNEQFF
19	.	TRBV9	TRBJ1-4	once	CASGRDGGGRAGADEKLFF
12	.	TRBV6-6	TRBJ1-2	.	CASSFPLVDYTF
15	.	TRBV5-6	TRBJ1-4	.	CASSLASGAVEKLFF